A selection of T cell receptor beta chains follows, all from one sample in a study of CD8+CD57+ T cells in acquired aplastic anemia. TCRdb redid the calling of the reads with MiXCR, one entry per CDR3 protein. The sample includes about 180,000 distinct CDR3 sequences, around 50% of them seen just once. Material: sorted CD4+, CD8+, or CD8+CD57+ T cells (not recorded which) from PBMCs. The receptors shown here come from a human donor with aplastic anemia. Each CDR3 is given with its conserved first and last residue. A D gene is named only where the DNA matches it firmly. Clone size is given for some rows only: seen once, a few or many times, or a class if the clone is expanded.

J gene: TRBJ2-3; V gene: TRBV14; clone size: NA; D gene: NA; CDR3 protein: CASSVSQGADTQYF; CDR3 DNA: TGTGCCAGCAGCGTGAGTCAGGGCGCAGATACGCAGTATTTT
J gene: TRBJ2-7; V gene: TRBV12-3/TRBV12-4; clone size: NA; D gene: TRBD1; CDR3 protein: CASSLRQGTHEQYF; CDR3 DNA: TGTGCCAGCAGTCTTAGACAGGGGACCCACGAGCAGTACTTC
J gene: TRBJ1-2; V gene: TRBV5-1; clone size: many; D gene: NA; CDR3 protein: CASSLAGTFPEHGYTF; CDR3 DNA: TGCGCCAGCAGCTTGGCGGGGACGTTTCCTGAGCATGGCTACACCTTC
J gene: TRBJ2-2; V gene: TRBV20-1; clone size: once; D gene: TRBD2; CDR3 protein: CSARLSGSNTGELFF; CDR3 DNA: TGCAGTGCCAGACTTAGCGGGAGTAACACCGGGGAGCTGTTTTTT
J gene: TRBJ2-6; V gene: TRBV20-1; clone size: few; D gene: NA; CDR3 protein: CSARDILNSGANVLTF; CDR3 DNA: TGCAGTGCTAGAGATATCTTGAACTCTGGGGCCAACGTCCTGACTTTC
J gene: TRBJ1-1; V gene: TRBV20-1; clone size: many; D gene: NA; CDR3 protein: CSARPSISDTEAFF; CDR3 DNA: TGCAGTGCTCGACCGTCGATTTCAGACACTGAAGCTTTCTTT
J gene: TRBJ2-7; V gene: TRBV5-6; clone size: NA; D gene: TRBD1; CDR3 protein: CASKDGDRVHEQYF; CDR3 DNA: TGTGCCAGCAAGGACGGGGACAGGGTCCACGAGCAGTACTTC
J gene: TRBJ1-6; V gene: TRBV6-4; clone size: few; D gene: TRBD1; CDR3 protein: CASSEDGTDDSPLHF; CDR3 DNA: TGTGCCAGCAGTGAAGATGGGACAGATGATTCACCCCTCCACTTT
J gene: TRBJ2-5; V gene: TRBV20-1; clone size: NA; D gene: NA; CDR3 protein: CSARALGTPQETQYF; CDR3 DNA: TGCAGTGCTAGAGCCCTTGGGACTCCCCAAGAGACCCAGTACTTC
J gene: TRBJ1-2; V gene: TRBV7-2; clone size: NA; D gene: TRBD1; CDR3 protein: CASRLTGGNNGYTF; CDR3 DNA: TGTGCCAGCAGATTGACAGGGGGGAATAATGGCTACACCTTC
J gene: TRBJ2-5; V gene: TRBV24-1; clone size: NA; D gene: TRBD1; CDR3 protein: CATQGGMETQYF; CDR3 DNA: TGTGCCACCCAAGGGGGCATGGAGACCCAGTACTTC
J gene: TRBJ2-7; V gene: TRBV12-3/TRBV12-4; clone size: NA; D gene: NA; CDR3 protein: CASSLAQGWYEQYF; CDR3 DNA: TGTGCCAGCAGCTTAGCTCAGGGATGGTACGAGCAGTACTTC
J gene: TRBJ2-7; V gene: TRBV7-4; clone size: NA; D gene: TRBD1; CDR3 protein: CASSSWTGGDEQYF; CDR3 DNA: TGTGCCAGCAGCTCCTGGACAGGGGGGGACGAGCAGTACTTC
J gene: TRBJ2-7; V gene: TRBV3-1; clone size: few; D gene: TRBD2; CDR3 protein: CASSPSTSGLSYEQYF; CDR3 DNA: TGTGCCAGCAGCCCCAGTACTAGCGGACTTTCCTACGAGCAGTACTTC
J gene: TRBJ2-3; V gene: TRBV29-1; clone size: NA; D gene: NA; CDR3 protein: CSVEWVQVGADTQYF; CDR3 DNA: TGCAGCGTTGAATGGGTCCAAGTGGGGGCAGATACGCAGTATTTT
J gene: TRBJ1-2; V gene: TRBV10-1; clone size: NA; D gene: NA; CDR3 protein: CASSESSSARGYTF; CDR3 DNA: TGCGCCAGCAGTGAGTCGTCCTCGGCACGGGGCTACACCTTC
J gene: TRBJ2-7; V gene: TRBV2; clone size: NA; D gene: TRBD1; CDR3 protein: CASRSGQGNYEQYF; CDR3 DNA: TGTGCCAGCAGATCGGGACAGGGTAACTACGAGCAGTACTTC
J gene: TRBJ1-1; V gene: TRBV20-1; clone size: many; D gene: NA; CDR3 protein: CSASPDSLNTEAFF; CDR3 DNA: TGCAGTGCTAGTCCGGACAGTTTGAACACTGAAGCTTTCTTT
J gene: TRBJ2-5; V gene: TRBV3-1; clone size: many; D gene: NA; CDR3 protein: CASSQGAPEGF; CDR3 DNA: TGTGCCAGCAGCCAAGGGGCCCCCGAAGGCTTC
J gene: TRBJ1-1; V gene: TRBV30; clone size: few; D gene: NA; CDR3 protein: CAWSFNTEAFF; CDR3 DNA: TGTGCCTGGAGCTTTAACACTGAAGCTTTCTTT
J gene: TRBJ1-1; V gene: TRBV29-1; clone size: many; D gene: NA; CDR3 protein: CSACTNTEAFF; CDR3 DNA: TGCAGCGCATGTACGAACACTGAAGCTTTCTTT
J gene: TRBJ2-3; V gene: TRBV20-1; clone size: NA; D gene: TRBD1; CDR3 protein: CSRQGTADTQYF; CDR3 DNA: TGCAGCCGACAGGGAACGGCAGATACGCAGTATTTT
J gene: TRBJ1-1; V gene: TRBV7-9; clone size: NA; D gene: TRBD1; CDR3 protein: CASSLGQGTNTEAFF; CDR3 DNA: TGTGCCAGCAGCTTAGGACAGGGAACGAACACTGAAGCTTTCTTT
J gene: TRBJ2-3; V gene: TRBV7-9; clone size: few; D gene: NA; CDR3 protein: CASSLEQDTQYF; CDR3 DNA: TGTGCCAGCAGCTTAGAACAAGATACGCAGTATTTT
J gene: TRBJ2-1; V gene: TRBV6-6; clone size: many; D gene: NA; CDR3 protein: CASSYAGADNEQFF; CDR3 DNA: TGTGCCAGCAGTTACGCTGGCGCAGACAATGAGCAGTTCTTC
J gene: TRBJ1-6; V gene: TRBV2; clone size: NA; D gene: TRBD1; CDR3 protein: CASSIGTENNSPLHF; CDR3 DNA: TGTGCCAGCAGTATTGGGACAGAAAATAATTCACCCCTCCACTTT
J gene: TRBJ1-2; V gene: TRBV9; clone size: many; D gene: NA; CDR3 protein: CASSVNTDYGYTF; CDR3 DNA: TGTGCCAGCAGCGTAAACACGGACTATGGCTACACCTTC
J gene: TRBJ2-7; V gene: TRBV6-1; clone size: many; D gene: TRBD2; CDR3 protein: CASSLLAGAYYEQYF; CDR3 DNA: TGTGCCAGCAGTCTACTAGCGGGGGCATACTACGAGCAGTACTTC
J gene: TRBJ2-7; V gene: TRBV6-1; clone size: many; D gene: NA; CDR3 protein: CASSEFDNLRTYEQYF; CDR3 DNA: TGTGCCAGCAGTGAATTTGACAATCTGCGTACCTACGAGCAGTACTTC
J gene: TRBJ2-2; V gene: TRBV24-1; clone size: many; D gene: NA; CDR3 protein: CATSDRTRGFTGELFF; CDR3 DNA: TGTGCCACCAGTGACCGAACAAGGGGATTTACCGGGGAGCTGTTTTTT
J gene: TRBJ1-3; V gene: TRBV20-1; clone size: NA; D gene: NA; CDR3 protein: CSARHGAGNTIYF; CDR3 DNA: TGCAGTGCTAGACACGGTGCTGGAAACACCATATATTTT
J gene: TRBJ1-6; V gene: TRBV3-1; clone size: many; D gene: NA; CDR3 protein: CASSQGGRINSPLHF; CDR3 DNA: TGTGCCAGCAGCCAAGGCGGCAGGATAAATTCACCCCTCCACTTT
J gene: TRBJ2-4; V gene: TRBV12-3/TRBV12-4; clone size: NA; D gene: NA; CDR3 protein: CASSLRIGAGGAKNIQYF; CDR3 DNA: TGTGCCAGCAGTTTAAGGATCGGGGCTGGGGGGGCCAAAAACATTCAGTACTTC
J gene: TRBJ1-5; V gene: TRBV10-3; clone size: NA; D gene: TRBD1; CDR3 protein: CAISALGDRLQPQHF; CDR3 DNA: TGTGCCATCAGCGCCCTAGGGGACAGATTGCAGCCCCAGCATTTT
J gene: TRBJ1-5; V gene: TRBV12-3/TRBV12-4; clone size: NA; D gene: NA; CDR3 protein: CASSLDGPQHF; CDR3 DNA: TGTGCCAGCAGTTTAGACGGGCCCCAGCATTTT
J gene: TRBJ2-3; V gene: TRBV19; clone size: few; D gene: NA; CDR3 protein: CASSVTGTDTQYF; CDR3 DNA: TGTGCCAGTAGCGTTACAGGCACAGATACGCAGTATTTT
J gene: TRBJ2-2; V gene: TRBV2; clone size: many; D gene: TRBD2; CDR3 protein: CASSESGVEILWELFF; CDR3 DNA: TGTGCCAGCAGTGAAAGCGGGGTTGAAATCCTCTGGGAGCTGTTTTTT
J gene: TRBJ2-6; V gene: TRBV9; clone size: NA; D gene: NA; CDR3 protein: CASKGGNVLTF; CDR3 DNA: TGTGCCAGCAAAGGGGGCAACGTCCTGACTTTC
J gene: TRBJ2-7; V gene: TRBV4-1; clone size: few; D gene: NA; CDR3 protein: CASSHVTAGSYEQYF; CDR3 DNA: TGCGCCAGCAGCCATGTCACGGCGGGCTCCTACGAGCAGTACTTC
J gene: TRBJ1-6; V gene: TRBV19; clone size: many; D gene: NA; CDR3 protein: CASSMESSYNSPLHF; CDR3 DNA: TGTGCCAGTAGTATGGAGAGCTCCTATAATTCACCCCTCCACTTT